This TCR beta chain came from a study of shared clonotypes between healthy human individuals. Germline V gene lookup returns CDR1 LNHDA and CDR2 SQIVND (reference sequence). The ends were cut back, 8 bases at V and 2 bases at J, with 15 bases in the middle. The CDR3 runs to 14 residues. Sorted-subset replicate PCR reactions were performed with about 190 ng DNA, corresponding to tens of thousands of T cell genomes. As processed by the authors: Junction-only sequences without quality scores came from ImmunoSEQ, so filtering differed. Profiling relied on immunoSEQ multiplex PCR, and the TCRdb table lists in-frame clones only, not all of them. V and J calls and clone size are given by that table; D and trimming were obtained from the DNA. The sample includes about 2 million clones, 85% to 95% seen only once; the top ten take 1.2%. With respect to this clone: Its antigen is unknown.

Study results and limitations: Relative to memory subsets, naive subsets generally showed larger estimated richness. Relative to clonotypes present in all four donors, those not shared had lower generation probabilities.

Naivety among CD8 cells was defined by CD45RO negativity and positive CCR7 selection, thereby excluding terminally differentiated effector memory CD45RA+ cells. This TCR derives from a man aged 18-30 years in good health. The sample comprised naive CD8+ T cells sorted from blood. The V call is TRBV19, the J call TRBJ1-2, with no clear D. The CDR3 DNA sequence: TGTGCCAGTGCCGACGGAAGATTCAACTATGGCTACACCTTC. Amino acid sequence: CASADGRFNYGYTF.